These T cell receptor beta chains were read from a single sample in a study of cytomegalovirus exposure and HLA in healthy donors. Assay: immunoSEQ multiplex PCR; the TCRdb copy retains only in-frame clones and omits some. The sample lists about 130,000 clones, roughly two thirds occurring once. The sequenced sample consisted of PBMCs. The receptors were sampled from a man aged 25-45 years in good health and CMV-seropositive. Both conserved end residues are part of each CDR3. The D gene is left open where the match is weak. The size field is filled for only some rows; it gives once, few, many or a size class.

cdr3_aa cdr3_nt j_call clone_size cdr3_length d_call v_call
CASSLGLGVYNTEAFF TGCGCCAGCAGCTTGGGGTTAGGGGTATACAACACTGAAGCTTTCTTT TRBJ1-1 . 16 . TRBV5-1
CASSADRGAQPQHF TGCGCCAGCAGCGCCGACAGGGGGGCCCAGCCCCAGCATTTT TRBJ1-5 few 14 TRBD1 TRBV5-1
CASSSYGLAAEQFF TGTGCCAGCAGCAGTTATGGACTAGCCGCTGAGCAGTTCTTC TRBJ2-1 . 14 TRBD2 TRBV11-3
CASSHGNDEQFF TGTGCCAGCAGCCACGGGAATGATGAGCAGTTCTTC TRBJ2-1 few 12 . TRBV14
CASSVAMGLAGGHGETQYF TGTGCCAGCAGTGTCGCTATGGGACTAGCGGGAGGGCACGGAGAGACCCAGTACTTC TRBJ2-5 . 19 TRBD2 TRBV2
CASSLSQGGDEQFF TGCGCCAGCAGCTTAAGTCAGGGGGGCGATGAGCAGTTCTTC TRBJ2-1 . 14 . TRBV5-1
CASSLAGELFF TGTGCCAGCTCACTAGCCGGGGAGCTGTTTTTT TRBJ2-2 . 11 . TRBV18
CASSFSPFSRVNTEAFF TGCGCCAGCAGCTTTTCCCCCTTCTCCCGGGTAAACACTGAAGCTTTCTTT TRBJ1-1 few 17 . TRBV5-1
CASSMGGTLTYEQYF TGTGCCAGTAGTATGGGGGGGACACTAACCTACGAGCAGTACTTC TRBJ2-7 . 15 . TRBV19
CASRKAGGGWHEQYF TGTGCCAGCAGGAAGGCAGGGGGCGGGTGGCACGAGCAGTACTTC TRBJ2-7 . 15 TRBD1 TRBV28
CASSTGIAGWQETQYF TGCGCCAGCAGCACTGGGATAGCGGGATGGCAAGAGACCCAGTACTTC TRBJ2-5 . 16 TRBD2 TRBV5-1
CASSPRSSYEQYF TGTGCCAGCAGCCCCAGAAGCTCCTACGAGCAGTACTTC TRBJ2-7 . 13 . TRBV7-6
CASSPGDGYTF TGTGCCAGCTCACCAGGAGATGGCTACACCTTC TRBJ1-2 . 11 . TRBV18
CASRRRTLAIRYNEQFF TGTGCCAGCAGGCGGAGAACCCTAGCGATTCGGTACAATGAGCAGTTCTTC TRBJ2-1 . 17 . TRBV4-2
CASSTTEKYEQYF TGTGCCAGTAGTACTACTGAGAAGTACGAGCAGTACTTC TRBJ2-7 . 13 . TRBV19
CASSLDRLNTGELFF TGTGCCAGCAGCTTGGACAGATTGAACACCGGAGAGCTGTTTTTT TRBJ2-2 . 15 . TRBV7-3
CASSPRIQGTGVEGYTF TGTGCCAGCTCACCACGGATCCAGGGGACAGGGGTAGAGGGCTACACCTTC TRBJ1-2 . 17 TRBD1 TRBV18
CASSLRGYEQYF TGTGCCAGCAGCTTAAGGGGCTACGAGCAGTACTTC TRBJ2-7 . 12 . TRBV11-2